The 21 T cell receptor beta chains below come from one sample, sequenced in a study of CD4 T cells in relation to SARS-CoV-2 and coronaviruses (dated by TCRdb to about 2021). Their antigens are not known. CD4+ T cells from unexposed donors were collected before the COVID-19 pandemic (2011-2018). The EasySep CD4+ T cell isolation kit was used to isolate CD4+ T cells once the cultures had run for nine to eleven days. The protocol used for the library was the immunoSEQ multiplex PCR assay. TCRdb limited this immuneACCESS table to in-frame rearrangements with V and J called. A share of clones is missing; checked studies link under half to unresolved V genes, and the rest is unexplained. Counted in this sample were some 15,000 clones; approximately 80% of them appeared once. The top ten clones comprise 15% to 17% of the sample. Sample: CD4+ T cells from PBMCs, cultured in vitro. These receptors all stem from a human donor in good health.

The CDR3 sequence is CASSPRTLQETQYF. For the CDR3, the DNA is TGTGCCAGCAGCCCAAGGACACTCCAAGAGACCCAGTACTTC. This chain uses TRBV14 with TRBJ2-5; weak D call: TRBD1 (5 bases). The V and J ends lost 4 bases and 1 base respectively, with 10 bases between them. The CDR3 length is 14 residues. The germline CDR1 and CDR2 sequences are SGHDN and FVKESK.

As regards this clone: The sample carries other DNA sequences with the same CDR3. The rearrangement uses TRBV4-1 and TRBJ2-7; 12 bases are shared with TRBD2. V shed 4 bases and J 1 base; nucleotides not matched to a gene: 5. From germline, CDR1 is MGHRA and CDR2 YSYEKL. The CDR3 loop spans 16 amino acids. The CDR3 sequence: CASSPETSGRSYEQYF. DNA of the CDR3: TGCGCCAGCAGCCCAGAAACTAGCGGGAGGTCCTACGAGCAGTACTTC.

This sequence joins TRBV6-5 and TRBJ1-1; D gene uncertain. The V gene lost 5 bases and the J gene lost 5 bases, with 12 bases spanning the gap. This CDR3 spans 13 amino acids. CDR1 and CDR2 from the germline V gene are MNHEY and SVGAGI. CDR3 sequence: CASSPRERTEAFF. CDR3 DNA sequence: TGTGCCAGCAGTCCGAGGGAGAGGACTGAAGCTTTCTTT.

This clone appeared a few times. The chain is built from TRBV2 and TRBJ1-4, with a tentative D call TRBD1 (5 bases). V lost 6 bases to trimming and J lost 6 bases, with 14 bases between them. This CDR3 contains 14 residues. Germline V lookup: CDR1 SNHLY, CDR2 FYNNEI. CDR3 nucleotide sequence: TGTGCCAGCAGCGGGGACGAGAACTATGAAAAACTGTTTTTT. This translates into CASSGDENYEKLFF.

The chain couples TRBV19 to TRBJ1-5, with D perhaps matching TRBD1 (5 bases). The germline gives CDR1 LNHDA, CDR2 SQIVND (reference sequence). V was shortened by 7 bases and J by 3 bases, with 22 bases between the two germline ends. This CDR3 is 17 amino acids long. CDR3 in DNA: TGTGCCAGTAACGAAGGCGGTAGTTGGGGCCTCAATCAGCCCCAGCATTTT. This codes for CASNEGGSWGLNQPQHF.

This chain connects TRBV12-5 to TRBJ1-2; tentative D call: TRBD1 (6 bases). V dropped 5 bases and J dropped 4 bases, with 14 bases sitting between them. CDR1 is LGHNT, CDR2 FRNRAP, per germline. The CDR3 runs 14 residues. The CDR3, as DNA: TGTGCTAGTGGTAGAGAACAGGGATTCTATGGCTACACCTTC. This gives the protein CASGREQGFYGYTF.

The rearrangement links TRBV10-2 to TRBJ1-6; possibly TRBD1 for D (6 bases). The CDR3 loop spans 15 amino acids. V lost 4 bases and J 7 bases, leaving 14 bases between the germline ends. Per the germline V gene, CDR1 is WSHSY and CDR2 is SAAADI. The CDR3 nucleotides read TGCGCCAGCAGTGTACAGGGAGTGAGGAATTCACCCCTCCACTTT. Translation gives CASSVQGVRNSPLHF.

The chain has TRBV6-6 and TRBJ2-6; either TRBD1 or TRBD2 may fit D (5 bases each). Trimming removed 5 bases from V and 1 base from J, with 15 bases in between. Germline lookup yields CDR1 MNHNY and CDR2 SVGAGI (reference sequence). The CDR3 extends over 17 amino acids. This CDR3 is CASSPPGPFSGANVLTF. CDR3 nucleotides: TGTGCCAGCAGTCCACCGGGGCCGTTTTCTGGGGCCAACGTCCTGACTTTC.

This clone was seen just once. The chain carries TRBV28 and TRBJ1-2; D remains unclear. Trimming took off 5 bases at V and 2 bases at J, with 15 bases between the two ends. This CDR3 has 15 residues. Germline lookup yields CDR1 MDHEN and CDR2 SYDVKM. CDR3 in amino acids: CASSPGLIANYGYTF. The CDR3 DNA reads as TGTGCCAGCAGTCCCGGACTCATTGCAAACTATGGCTACACCTTC.

This clone has just a few counts. The gene calls are TRBV20-1 and TRBJ1-1; D gene unclear. Germline V gene sequence: CDR1 DFQATT, CDR2 SNEGSKA (reference sequence). The CDR3 loop spans 12 amino acids. Between the trimmed V and J ends, which lost 3 bases and 4 bases, there was a span of 9 bases. The CDR3 DNA follows: TGCAGTGCTAGTTGGGGTTCCACTGAAGCTTTCTTT. This translates into CSASWGSTEAFF.

This sequence joins TRBV12-3 or TRBV12-4 and TRBJ2-7; D perhaps matches TRBD1 (6 bases). The CDR3 is 12 residues long. The ends were cut back, 8 bases at V and 3 bases at J, with 11 bases in the middle. CDR3 residues: CASSGHLYEQYF. In DNA, the CDR3 is TGTGCCAGCTCGGGACACCTCTACGAGCAGTACTTC.

The gene calls are TRBV27 and TRBJ2-3, with 11 nucleotides matching TRBD2. This CDR3 spans 16 amino acids. Germline CDR1 and CDR2: MNHEY and SMNVEV (reference sequence). Trimming took 4 bases from V and 3 from J; bases not matched to a gene: 6. The CDR3 is CASSSPGLAVTDTQYF. The CDR3 DNA reads TGTGCCAGCAGTTCTCCGGGACTAGCGGTGACAGATACGCAGTATTTT.

This sequence joins TRBV5-8 and TRBJ1-2, with TRBD1 as a possible D gene (5 bases). CDR1 is SGHTS, CDR2 YDEGEE, per germline. V was pared by 6 bases and J by 0 bases, with 15 bases between. The CDR3 is 15 residues long. The CDR3 nucleotides read TGTGCCAGCACCATCGGGGCGGGAGCTAACTATGGCTACACCTTC. It codes for CASTIGAGANYGYTF. Together with reference TRBV5-8 and TRBJ1-2, the CDR3 gives the full variable domain: EAGVTQSPTHLIKTRGQQATLRCSPISGHTSVYWYQQALGLGLQFLLWYDEGEERNRGNFPPRFSGRQFPNYSSELNVNALELEDSALYLCASTIGAGANYGYTFGSGTRLTVV.

The V call is TRBV11-3, the J call TRBJ2-2; TRBD1 aligns across 7 bases. This CDR3 has 15 residues. Trimming cost V 4 bases and J 2 bases; bases outside gene matches: 4. CDR1 and CDR2 from the germline V gene are SGHNT and YENEEA. The CDR3: CASSYRTGNTGELFF. CDR3 sequence (DNA): TGTGCCAGCAGCTACCGGACAGGAAACACCGGGGAGCTGTTTTTT.

The chain couples TRBV12-5 to TRBJ2-5; 11 bases are a match to TRBD1. Per germline, CDR1 LGHNT and CDR2 FRNRAP. V was clipped by 1 base and J by 4 bases; unmatched bases: 2. There are 15 residues in the CDR3. For the CDR3, the DNA is TGTGCTAGTGGTTTGGGGACAGGGGGCTTAGAGACCCAGTACTTC. It translates to CASGLGTGGLETQYF.

This chain connects TRBV2 to TRBJ2-2; D is perhaps TRBD1 (5 bases). The CDR3 is 12 amino acids. V was pared by 5 bases and J by 6 bases, with 7 bases between. Germline V lookup: CDR1 SNHLY, CDR2 FYNNEI. CDR3 in amino acids: CASSKGPGELFF. For the CDR3, the DNA is TGTGCCAGCAGTAAGGGGCCCGGGGAGCTGTTTTTT.

A single count supports this clone. This rearrangement joins TRBV7-3 to TRBJ2-1; 9 nucleotides align to TRBD2. Germline V gene sequence: CDR1 SGHTA, CDR2 FQGTGA. CDR3 length: 16 amino acids. V gave up 1 base and J gave up 7 bases; unmatched junction bases: 8. CDR3 loop: CASSLNLGGLANEQFF. CDR3 sequence (DNA): TGTGCCAGCAGCTTAAATCTGGGGGGACTAGCAAATGAGCAGTTCTTC. The whole variable domain, remainder taken from reference TRBV7-3 and TRBJ2-1, is GAGVSQTPSNKVTEKGKYVELRCDPISGHTALYWYRQSLGQGPEFLIYFQGTGAADDSGLPNDRFFAVRPEGSVSTLKIQRTERGDSAVYLCASSLNLGGLANEQFFGPGTRLTVL.

V is TRBV5-4 and J is TRBJ2-1; no firm D call. V gave up 2 bases and J gave up 10 bases, with 7 bases separating them. CDR3 length equals 11 residues. The germline gives CDR1 SGHNT, CDR2 YYREEE (reference sequence). CDR3 nucleotides: TGTGCCAGCAGCTTTTCGGAAGAGCAGTTCTTC. Translated, it gives CASSFSEEQFF.

The rearrangement uses TRBV9 and TRBJ1-3, with D hard to call. V lost 0 bases and J 3 bases, leaving 4 bases between the germline ends. The CDR3 extends over 13 amino acids. Germline CDR1 is SGDLS and CDR2 is YYNGEE. CDR3 nucleotide sequence: TGTGCCAGCAGCGTAGATGTTGGAAACACCATATATTTT. Translated, it gives CASSVDVGNTIYF.

This chain links TRBV5-5 with TRBJ1-4, with no clear D. This CDR3 is 14 amino acids long. CDR1 and CDR2 from the germline V gene are SGHKS and YYEKEE (reference sequence). Trimming shortened V by 0 bases and J by 10 bases, and 13 bases separated the two germline ends. The CDR3 DNA reads as TGTGCCAGCAGCTTGGGGCAGTCGGACGGAAAACTGTTTTTT. Its translation is CASSLGQSDGKLFF.

The chain combines TRBV18 with TRBJ2-7; a weak D match, TRBD1 (6 bases). CDR1 is KGHSH and CDR2 is LQKENI in the germline V gene. The CDR3 runs 14 residues. V shed 2 bases and J shed 6 bases, with 14 bases lying between them. DNA of the CDR3: TGTGCCAGCTCACCAAAGATTACAGGGACCGAGCAGTACTTC. It encodes CASSPKITGTEQYF. Drawing the rest from reference TRBV18 and TRBJ2-7, the complete variable domain is NAGVMQNPRHLVRRRGQEARLRCSPMKGHSHVYWYRQLPEEGLKFMVYLQKENIIDESGMPKERFSAEFPKEGPSILRIQQVVRGDSAAYFCASSPKITGTEQYFGPGTRLTVT.